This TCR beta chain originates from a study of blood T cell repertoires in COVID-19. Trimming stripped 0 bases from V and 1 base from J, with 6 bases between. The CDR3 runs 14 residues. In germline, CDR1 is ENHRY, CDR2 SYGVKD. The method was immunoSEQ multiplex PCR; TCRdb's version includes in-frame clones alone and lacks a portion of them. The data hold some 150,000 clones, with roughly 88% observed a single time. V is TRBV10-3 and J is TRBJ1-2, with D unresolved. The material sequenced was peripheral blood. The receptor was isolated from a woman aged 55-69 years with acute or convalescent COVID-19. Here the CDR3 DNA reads TGTGCCATCAGTGAGTCGGCAAATAACTATGGCTACACCTTC. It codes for CAISESANNYGYTF.